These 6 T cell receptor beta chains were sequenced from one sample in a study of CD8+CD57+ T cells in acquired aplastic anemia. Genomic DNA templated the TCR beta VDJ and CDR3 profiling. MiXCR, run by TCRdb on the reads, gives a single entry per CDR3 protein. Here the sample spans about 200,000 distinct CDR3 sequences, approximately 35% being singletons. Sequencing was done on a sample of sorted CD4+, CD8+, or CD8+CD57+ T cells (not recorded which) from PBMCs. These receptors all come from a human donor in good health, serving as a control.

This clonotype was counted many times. CDR3 nucleotide sequence: TGCGCCACCGGGACAGGGCCGGAGACCCAGTACTTC. It specifies CATGTGPETQYF. The J gene is TRBJ2-5, the V gene TRBV10-1; TRBD1 agrees at 9 bases. The CDR3 loop spans 12 amino acids. V was clipped by 10 bases and J by 5 bases; unmatched bases: 5. Germline V gives CDR1 WNHNN, CDR2 SYGVQD (reference sequence).

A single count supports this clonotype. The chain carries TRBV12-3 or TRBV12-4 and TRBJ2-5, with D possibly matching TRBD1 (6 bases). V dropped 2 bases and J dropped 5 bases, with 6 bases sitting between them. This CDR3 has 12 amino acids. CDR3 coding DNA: TGTGCCAGCAGTTTACAGGGGGAGACCCAGTACTTC. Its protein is CASSLQGETQYF.

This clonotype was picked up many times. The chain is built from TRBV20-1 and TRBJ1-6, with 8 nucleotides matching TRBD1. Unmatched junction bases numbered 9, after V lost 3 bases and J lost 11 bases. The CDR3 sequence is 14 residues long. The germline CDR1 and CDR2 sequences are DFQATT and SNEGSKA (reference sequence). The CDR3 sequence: CSASRGQVNTPLHF. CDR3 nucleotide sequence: TGCAGTGCTAGCAGGGGACAGGTGAATACACCCCTCCACTTT.

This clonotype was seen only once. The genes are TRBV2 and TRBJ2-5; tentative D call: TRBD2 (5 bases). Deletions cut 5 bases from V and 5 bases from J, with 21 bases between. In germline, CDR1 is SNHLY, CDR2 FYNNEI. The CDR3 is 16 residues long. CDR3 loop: CASSPNSVGQWETQYF. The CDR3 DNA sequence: TGTGCCAGCAGTCCGAATAGCGTAGGGCAGTGGGAGACCCAGTACTTC.

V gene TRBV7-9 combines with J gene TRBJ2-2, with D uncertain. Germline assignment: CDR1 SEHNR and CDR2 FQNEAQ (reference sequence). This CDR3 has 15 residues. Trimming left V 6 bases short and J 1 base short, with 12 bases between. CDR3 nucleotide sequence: TGTGCCAGCAGGCCAGGAGTTATGAACACCGGGGAGCTGTTTTTT. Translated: CASRPGVMNTGELFF.

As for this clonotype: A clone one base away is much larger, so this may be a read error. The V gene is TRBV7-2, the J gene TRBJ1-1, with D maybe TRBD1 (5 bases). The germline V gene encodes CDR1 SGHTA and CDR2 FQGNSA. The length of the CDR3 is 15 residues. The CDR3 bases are TGTGCCAGCAGCTTCGCTCCCACAGCGGACACTGGAGCTTTCTTT. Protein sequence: CASSFAPTADTGAFF.